The present TCR beta chain was sequenced within a study of memory CD4+ T cells and cytomegalovirus serostatus. V shed 3 bases and J shed 0 bases, with 13 bases lying between them. Germline V gene lookup returns CDR1 SGHNT and CDR2 YYREEE (reference sequence). CDR3 length: 16 residues. Study results and limitations: CMV serostatus prediction reached median AUC roughly 0.95, or 0.91 with US-trained model. CD4+ memory repertoires contained about two fifths of the roughly 160 reported CMV TCRbeta sequences.

A word on this clone: Its antigen is as yet unknown.

Single viable CD3+CD4+CD8-CD45RO+ cells were sorted as the memory CD4+ T cells. TCRdb's copy holds only in-frame clones and misses some; the assay was immunoSEQ multiplex PCR. This table has around 50,000 clones, 75% to 85% appearing once. This clonotype originated in an adult in good health and CMV-seronegative. The rearrangement joins TRBV5-4 to TRBJ2-1, with a possible D match to TRBD1 (6 bases). Sequencing was done on a sample of memory CD4+ T cells from blood. The CDR3: CASSYLDRNSYNEQFF. CDR3 nucleotide sequence: TGTGCCAGCAGCTATTTAGACAGGAACTCCTACAATGAGCAGTTCTTC.